This T cell receptor (beta chain) was found in a study of T-cell memory formation after mild COVID-19. Whole-study results and caveats: Contracting clones from day 15 to 85 had balanced CD4/CD8; later expanders favoured CD4+.

The CDR3 has 13 amino acids. The V end lost 2 bases, the J end lost 15 bases, and 17 bases lay between the germline ends. Per the germline V gene, CDR1 is MNHEY and CDR2 is SVGAGI. Each CDR3 protein gets one entry after TCRdb re-called the 5' RACE reads with MiXCR. The table has just under 550,000 distinct CDR3 sequences, around 21% seen once. With respect to this clonotype: Antigen: not known.

Sequenced: PBMCs or a T cell subset sorted from them (not recorded which). The receptor was derived from an adult woman who had mild COVID-19 (a few samples of this study predate the infection). Cell type and time point are not known. This sequence joins TRBV6-5 and TRBJ2-1; D remains unclear. The CDR3 DNA sequence: TGTGCCAGCAGTTACCCCTTTAGTCCCCGTAGGTTCTTC. It translates to CASSYPFSPRRFF.